A selection of T cell receptor beta chains follows, all from one sample in a study of blood T cell repertoires in COVID-19. Generated by immunoSEQ multiplex PCR, the TCRdb table keeps only in-frame clones and is missing some. The sample consists of 270,000 or so clones, about four fifths of them appearing once. Specimen: peripheral blood. These receptors originate from a woman aged 18-29 years with acute or convalescent COVID-19. Each CDR3 is given with its conserved first and last residue. The order of the fields is D gene, V gene, clone size, J gene, CDR3 protein, CDR3 DNA. D genes are given only for firm matches. Some rows mark clone size as missing; the rest say once, few, many or name a class of expanded clone.

d_gene: TRBD1; v_gene: TRBV6-2/TRBV6-3; abundance: NA; j_gene: TRBJ1-2; CDR3aa: CASSYLDRGHGYTF; CDR3nt: TGTGCCAGCAGTTACTTGGACAGGGGCCATGGCTACACCTTC
d_gene: TRBD2; v_gene: TRBV14; abundance: NA; j_gene: TRBJ2-7; CDR3aa: CASSLAGDVGQYF; CDR3nt: TGTGCCAGCAGCCTAGCGGGGGACGTCGGGCAGTACTTC
d_gene: NA; v_gene: TRBV7-3; abundance: NA; j_gene: TRBJ2-2; CDR3aa: CASSLLGTGELFF; CDR3nt: TGTGCCAGCAGCTTACTAGGAACCGGGGAGCTGTTTTTT
d_gene: TRBD1; v_gene: TRBV27; abundance: NA; j_gene: TRBJ1-1; CDR3aa: CASSPRDRGSNTEAFF; CDR3nt: TGTGCCAGCAGTCCGCGGGACAGGGGATCGAACACTGAAGCTTTCTTT
d_gene: TRBD1; v_gene: TRBV6-1; abundance: NA; j_gene: TRBJ1-2; CDR3aa: CASTDPGTGGNYGYTF; CDR3nt: TGTGCCAGCACTGACCCGGGGACAGGGGGCAACTATGGCTACACCTTC
d_gene: TRBD1; v_gene: TRBV6-5; abundance: few; j_gene: TRBJ1-4; CDR3aa: CASSYRRGPIEKLFF; CDR3nt: TGTGCCAGCAGTTACCGGAGGGGGCCGATTGAAAAACTGTTTTTT
d_gene: TRBD1; v_gene: TRBV10-3; abundance: NA; j_gene: TRBJ1-1; CDR3aa: CAISEPEDRVNTEAFF; CDR3nt: TGTGCCATCAGTGAGCCAGAGGACAGGGTGAACACTGAAGCTTTCTTT
d_gene: NA; v_gene: TRBV9; abundance: NA; j_gene: TRBJ2-3; CDR3aa: CASSVLASRSTDTQYF; CDR3nt: TGTGCCAGCAGCGTCCTAGCGAGTCGATCCACAGATACGCAGTATTTT
d_gene: NA; v_gene: TRBV6-1; abundance: NA; j_gene: TRBJ1-6; CDR3aa: CASSEAAGYNSPLHF; CDR3nt: TGTGCCAGCAGTGAAGCGGCAGGGTACAATTCACCCCTCCACTTT
d_gene: TRBD1; v_gene: TRBV11-2; abundance: few; j_gene: TRBJ1-4; CDR3aa: CASSLEGQGRQKLFF; CDR3nt: TGTGCCAGCAGCTTAGAGGGACAGGGACGGCAGAAACTGTTTTTT
d_gene: NA; v_gene: TRBV5-1; abundance: NA; j_gene: TRBJ1-1; CDR3aa: CASSLASGFFGNTEAFF; CDR3nt: TGCGCCAGCAGCTTGGCCTCCGGGTTTTTTGGGAACACTGAAGCTTTCTTT
d_gene: NA; v_gene: TRBV9; abundance: NA; j_gene: TRBJ1-1; CDR3aa: CASSVGPQGPTEAFF; CDR3nt: TGTGCCAGCAGCGTAGGACCGCAGGGTCCCACTGAAGCTTTCTTT
d_gene: NA; v_gene: TRBV3-1/TRBV3-2; abundance: NA; j_gene: TRBJ1-2; CDR3aa: CASSPKRGTTANYGYTF; CDR3nt: TGTGCCAGCAGCCCAAAGAGGGGGACTACAGCTAACTATGGCTACACCTTC
d_gene: NA; v_gene: TRBV4-3; abundance: few; j_gene: TRBJ1-5; CDR3aa: CASSQQGNQPQHF; CDR3nt: TGCGCCAGCAGCCAACAGGGGAATCAGCCCCAGCATTTT
d_gene: NA; v_gene: TRBV4-3; abundance: NA; j_gene: TRBJ2-7; CDR3aa: CASSQVVGTPYEQYF; CDR3nt: TGCGCCAGCAGCCAAGTAGTAGGGACACCCTACGAGCAGTACTTC
d_gene: TRBD1; v_gene: TRBV6-7; abundance: few; j_gene: TRBJ1-1; CDR3aa: CASSVRGRENTEAFF; CDR3nt: TGTGCCAGCAGCGTAAGGGGGCGAGAGAACACTGAAGCTTTCTTT
d_gene: TRBD2; v_gene: TRBV6-6; abundance: NA; j_gene: TRBJ2-7; CDR3aa: CASSSTSGIYEQYF; CDR3nt: TGTGCCAGCAGTTCGACTAGCGGGATTTACGAGCAGTACTTC
d_gene: NA; v_gene: TRBV19; abundance: once; j_gene: TRBJ1-2; CDR3aa: CASRTDRTGYGYTF; CDR3nt: TGTGCCAGTAGGACCGACAGAACAGGCTATGGCTACACCTTC
d_gene: TRBD1; v_gene: TRBV6-1; abundance: NA; j_gene: TRBJ1-6; CDR3aa: CASSEVGQGRSPLHF; CDR3nt: TGTGCCAGCAGTGAAGTGGGACAGGGACGATCACCCCTCCACTTT
d_gene: NA; v_gene: TRBV6-1; abundance: many; j_gene: TRBJ1-5; CDR3aa: CASSEQQTNSNQPQHF; CDR3nt: TGTGCCAGCAGTGAGCAACAAACGAATAGCAATCAGCCCCAGCATTTT
d_gene: NA; v_gene: TRBV6-5; abundance: NA; j_gene: TRBJ2-1; CDR3aa: CASSPTGSEQFF; CDR3nt: TGTGCCAGCAGTCCCACAGGGAGTGAGCAGTTCTTC
d_gene: TRBD1; v_gene: TRBV7-2; abundance: NA; j_gene: TRBJ1-2; CDR3aa: CASSPGLGQGYGYTF; CDR3nt: TGTGCCAGCAGCCCCGGGTTGGGACAGGGGTATGGCTACACCTTC
d_gene: NA; v_gene: TRBV6-6; abundance: NA; j_gene: TRBJ1-4; CDR3aa: CASSPGPQIWDEKLFF; CDR3nt: TGTGCCAGCAGCCCCGGCCCACAGATTTGGGATGAAAAACTGTTTTTT
d_gene: TRBD1; v_gene: TRBV5-8; abundance: NA; j_gene: TRBJ2-3; CDR3aa: CASSLVGQGPTDTQYF; CDR3nt: TGTGCCAGCAGCTTGGTTGGACAGGGGCCCACAGATACGCAGTATTTT
d_gene: TRBD2; v_gene: TRBV7-7; abundance: NA; j_gene: TRBJ2-1; CDR3aa: CASSSLAGGPLSEQFF; CDR3nt: TGTGCTAGCAGCTCTTTAGCGGGAGGCCCACTTTCCGAGCAGTTCTTC
d_gene: NA; v_gene: TRBV6-4; abundance: NA; j_gene: TRBJ2-3; CDR3aa: CASSDSGGKADTQYF; CDR3nt: TGTGCCAGCAGTGACTCTGGAGGGAAAGCTGATACGCAGTATTTT
d_gene: TRBD2; v_gene: TRBV27; abundance: NA; j_gene: TRBJ2-1; CDR3aa: CASSPFSGSFSGDEQFF; CDR3nt: TGTGCCAGCAGTCCATTTAGCGGGAGCTTTTCCGGCGATGAGCAGTTCTTC
d_gene: TRBD1; v_gene: TRBV11-1; abundance: NA; j_gene: TRBJ2-3; CDR3aa: CASSPGTGSSDTQYF; CDR3nt: TGTGCCAGCAGCCCCGGGACAGGGTCTTCAGATACGCAGTATTTT
d_gene: NA; v_gene: TRBV15; abundance: NA; j_gene: TRBJ2-7; CDR3aa: CATSRDYGIQSEQYF; CDR3nt: TGTGCCACCAGCAGAGATTACGGGATCCAAAGTGAACAGTACTTC
d_gene: NA; v_gene: TRBV6-5; abundance: NA; j_gene: TRBJ1-5; CDR3aa: CASAGGAQPQHF; CDR3nt: TGTGCCAGCGCCGGGGGGGCACAGCCCCAGCATTTT
d_gene: NA; v_gene: TRBV7-9; abundance: NA; j_gene: TRBJ2-5; CDR3aa: CASSSPGRYQETQYF; CDR3nt: TGTGCCAGCAGCTCCCCAGGCAGGTACCAAGAGACCCAGTACTTC
d_gene: TRBD1; v_gene: TRBV19; abundance: NA; j_gene: TRBJ1-1; CDR3aa: CASSIRQGNTEAFF; CDR3nt: TGTGCCAGTAGTATAAGACAGGGAAACACTGAAGCTTTCTTT
d_gene: TRBD1; v_gene: TRBV4-1; abundance: NA; j_gene: TRBJ1-1; CDR3aa: CASSQGDSRAFF; CDR3nt: TGCGCCAGCAGCCAAGGGGACAGCCGAGCTTTCTTT
d_gene: TRBD2; v_gene: TRBV27; abundance: NA; j_gene: TRBJ2-1; CDR3aa: CASRPVAGGPHEQFF; CDR3nt: TGTGCCAGCAGGCCCGTAGCGGGAGGGCCCCATGAGCAGTTCTTC
d_gene: TRBD1; v_gene: TRBV6-5; abundance: few; j_gene: TRBJ1-1; CDR3aa: CASSYREDRKAEAFF; CDR3nt: TGTGCCAGCAGTTACCGAGAGGACAGGAAAGCTGAAGCTTTCTTT
d_gene: NA; v_gene: TRBV2; abundance: NA; j_gene: TRBJ2-5; CDR3aa: CASSTAGLGETQYF; CDR3nt: TGTGCCAGCAGTACGGCGGGGCTCGGGGAGACCCAGTACTTC
d_gene: NA; v_gene: TRBV6-5; abundance: NA; j_gene: TRBJ2-1; CDR3aa: CASGGESDEQFF; CDR3nt: TGTGCCAGCGGAGGAGAGAGCGATGAGCAGTTCTTC
d_gene: TRBD1; v_gene: TRBV30; abundance: NA; j_gene: TRBJ2-5; CDR3aa: CACGFWDRGETQYF; CDR3nt: TGTGCCTGTGGGTTCTGGGACAGGGGAGAGACCCAGTACTTC
d_gene: TRBD1; v_gene: TRBV28; abundance: NA; j_gene: TRBJ1-6; CDR3aa: CASRVQGAISPLHF; CDR3nt: TGTGCCAGCAGGGTACAGGGGGCGATTTCACCCCTCCACTTT
d_gene: NA; v_gene: TRBV19; abundance: few; j_gene: TRBJ1-1; CDR3aa: CASSIVRTSPEAFF; CDR3nt: TGTGCCAGTAGTATAGTTCGGACATCGCCTGAAGCTTTCTTT
d_gene: TRBD1; v_gene: TRBV9; abundance: once; j_gene: TRBJ2-3; CDR3aa: CASSPGVGQGTDTQYF; CDR3nt: TGTGCCAGCAGCCCGGGCGTGGGACAGGGAACAGATACGCAGTATTTT
d_gene: NA; v_gene: TRBV18; abundance: NA; j_gene: TRBJ2-2; CDR3aa: CASSPNRGLMNTGELFF; CDR3nt: TGTGCCAGCTCACCCAATCGGGGACTTATGAACACCGGGGAGCTGTTTTTT
d_gene: NA; v_gene: TRBV9; abundance: once; j_gene: TRBJ2-5; CDR3aa: CASSVEVGRTQETQYF; CDR3nt: TGTGCCAGCAGCGTAGAAGTGGGCCGCACACAAGAGACCCAGTACTTC
d_gene: NA; v_gene: TRBV5-1; abundance: many; j_gene: TRBJ2-7; CDR3aa: CASSVQSQGQGEQYF; CDR3nt: TGCGCCAGCAGCGTCCAGTCCCAGGGACAAGGGGAGCAGTACTTC
d_gene: NA; v_gene: TRBV28; abundance: NA; j_gene: TRBJ1-1; CDR3aa: CASSLLLQGNTEAFF; CDR3nt: TGTGCCAGCAGTTTACTACTACAGGGGAACACTGAAGCTTTCTTT
d_gene: NA; v_gene: TRBV30; abundance: NA; j_gene: TRBJ2-5; CDR3aa: CALNLEYQETQYF; CDR3nt: TGTGCCTTAAATTTAGAGTACCAAGAGACCCAGTACTTC
d_gene: TRBD1; v_gene: TRBV7-9; abundance: NA; j_gene: TRBJ1-1; CDR3aa: CASSRGDRATEAFF; CDR3nt: TGTGCCAGCAGCCGGGGGGACAGGGCCACTGAAGCTTTCTTT
d_gene: TRBD1; v_gene: TRBV18; abundance: few; j_gene: TRBJ2-5; CDR3aa: CASSPWDRGIQETQYF; CDR3nt: TGTGCCAGCTCACCTTGGGACAGGGGGATCCAAGAGACCCAGTACTTC
d_gene: NA; v_gene: TRBV28; abundance: NA; j_gene: TRBJ1-2; CDR3aa: CASSSPRQFYGYTF; CDR3nt: TGTGCCAGCAGTTCCCCTCGACAGTTCTATGGCTACACCTTC
d_gene: TRBD2; v_gene: TRBV5-1; abundance: NA; j_gene: TRBJ2-5; CDR3aa: CASSMTSGQETQYF; CDR3nt: TGCGCCAGCAGTATGACTAGCGGCCAAGAGACCCAGTACTTC
d_gene: NA; v_gene: TRBV5-1; abundance: NA; j_gene: TRBJ2-1; CDR3aa: CASSLAQRSYNEQFF; CDR3nt: TGCGCCAGCAGCCTGGCCCAGCGGAGCTACAATGAGCAGTTCTTC
d_gene: NA; v_gene: TRBV5-1; abundance: NA; j_gene: TRBJ2-3; CDR3aa: CASSPFTLGTDTQYF; CDR3nt: TGCGCCAGCAGCCCGTTTACTTTGGGCACAGATACGCAGTATTTT
d_gene: NA; v_gene: TRBV5-1; abundance: NA; j_gene: TRBJ2-7; CDR3aa: CASSLGEGGEQYF; CDR3nt: TGCGCCAGCAGCTTGGGGGAAGGGGGCGAGCAGTACTTC